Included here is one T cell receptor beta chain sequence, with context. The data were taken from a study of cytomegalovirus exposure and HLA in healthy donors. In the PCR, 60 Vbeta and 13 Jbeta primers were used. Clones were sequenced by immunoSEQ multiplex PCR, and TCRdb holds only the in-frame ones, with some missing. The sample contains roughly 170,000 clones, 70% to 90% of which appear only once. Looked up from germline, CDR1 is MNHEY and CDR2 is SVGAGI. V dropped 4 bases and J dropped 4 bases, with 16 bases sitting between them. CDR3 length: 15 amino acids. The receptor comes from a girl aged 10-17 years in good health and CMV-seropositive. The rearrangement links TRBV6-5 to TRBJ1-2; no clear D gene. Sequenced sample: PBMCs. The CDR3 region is CASSFLHSSGYGYTF. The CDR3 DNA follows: TGTGCCAGCAGTTTCCTACATAGCTCTGGCTATGGCTACACCTTC.